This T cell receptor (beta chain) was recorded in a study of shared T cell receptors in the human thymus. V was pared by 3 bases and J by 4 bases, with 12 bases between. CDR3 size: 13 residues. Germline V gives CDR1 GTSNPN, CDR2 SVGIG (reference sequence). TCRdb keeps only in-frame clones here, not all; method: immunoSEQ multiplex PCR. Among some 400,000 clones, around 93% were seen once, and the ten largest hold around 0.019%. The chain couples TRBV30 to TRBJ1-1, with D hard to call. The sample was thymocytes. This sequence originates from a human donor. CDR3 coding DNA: TGTGCCTGGAGCCCCCGAGGGCTCACTGAAGCTTTCTTT. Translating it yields CAWSPRGLTEAFF.